The text below deals with one TCR beta chain. Antigen unknown. The sample is drawn from a study of cytomegalovirus exposure and HLA in healthy donors. Findings and limits, study-wide: A list of 164 TCR beta chains associated with cytomegalovirus was given. V segments that were indistinguishable, TRBV6-2 and TRBV6-3 among them, were omitted from analysis. V- and J-gene trimming in TCR beta was tied to a missense DCLRE1C variant by an analysis performed later.

Germline V gene lookup returns CDR1 SGHVS and CDR2 FNYEAQ. Trimming stripped 8 bases from V and 0 bases from J, with 10 bases between. There are 13 residues in the CDR3. The PCR contained 60 Vbeta and 13 Jbeta primers. Sequencing was performed with immunoSEQ multiplex PCR; in TCRdb, only in-frame clones are kept and a portion is missing. The table shows 150,000 or so clones, with roughly four fifths occurring only once. This receptor was identified in a man between 35 and 55 years old in good health and CMV-seronegative. The rearrangement joins TRBV7-6 to TRBJ1-1; tentative D call: TRBD1 (5 bases). Sequencing was done on a sample of PBMCs. The CDR3 DNA reads as TGTGCCAGCGGCAGGGAGGTGAACACTGAAGCTTTCTTT. This sequence encodes CASGREVNTEAFF.